This TCR beta chain was profiled in a study of T cells after yellow fever vaccination. Study context: Fractions with few cells were prepared using SMART-Seq v4 Ultra Low Input. General study results and limits: In post-booster samples, most primary-vaccination clones reappeared (roughly 96% CD4, roughly 89% CD8). A small share of clonotypes appeared in both CD4 and CD8 compartments.

V dropped 5 bases and J dropped 6; count of bases not matched to a gene: 1. The CDR3 is 11 amino acids. CDR1 SEHNR and CDR2 FQNEAQ come from the germline V gene (reference sequence). This clonotype was recorded many times. No antigen is known for it. MiXCR, applied by TCRdb to the 5' RACE reads, yields one record per CDR3 protein. The repertoire holds approximately 93,000 distinct CDR3 sequences, with around 5.8% as singletons. The chain is built from TRBV7-9 and TRBJ2-7, with 7 positions matching TRBD1. The sequencing used CD8+ T cells sorted from PBMCs, collected 10 days after the yellow fever booster vaccination. The clonotype was recovered from a man aged 18 to 30 who received the YFV17D yellow fever vaccine. The CDR3 region is CASSPGGEQYF. In DNA form, the CDR3 reads TGTGCCAGCAGCCCAGGGGGCGAGCAGTACTTC.